What follows are 30 T cell receptor beta chains derived from one specimen sequenced in a study of beta chain features in type 1 diabetes. Findings and limits, study-wide: For Type 1 diabetes patients, all four CD4+ subsets carried TCRB CDR3s that were moderately but significantly shorter.

Their cognate antigens are unknown. What was sequenced were expressed TCRB transcripts, since all of the isolated RNA had been reverse transcribed. Assay: immunoSEQ multiplex PCR; the TCRdb copy retains only in-frame clones and omits some. The profile shows 500,000 to 850,000 clones, about an eighth of them singletons. The material sequenced was naive CD4+ T cells from blood. Receptors originate from a young man with type 1 diabetes.

The J gene is TRBJ1-2, the V gene TRBV28; the match to TRBD1 covers 8 bases. The germline CDR1 and CDR2 sequences are MDHEN and SYDVKM. The CDR3 has 14 residues. V shed 1 base, J shed 8 bases, and the junction held 6 bases outside the gene matches. DNA for the CDR3: TGTGCCAGCAGTTTATTGGTCAGGGGGCAAGGCTACACCTTC. This encodes CASSLLVRGQGYTF.

Points on this clone: The junction shows a germline mismatch at one end, possibly a read error. The V call is TRBV7-7, the J call TRBJ2-1; possible D gene TRBD1, 5 bases. Germline CDR1 reads SSHAT; CDR2 reads FNYEAQ (reference sequence). The CDR3 contains 14 residues. In DNA form, the CDR3 reads TGTGCTAGCAGCCCGACCCAAAGACAGAATGAGCAGTTCTTC. It encodes CASSPTQRQNEQFF.

The chain combines TRBV7-9 with TRBJ1-3; no firm D call. The V gene's germline CDR1 is SEHNR and CDR2 FQNEAQ (reference sequence). V was pared by 4 bases and J by 0 bases, with 13 bases between. This CDR3 spans 16 amino acids. CDR3 coding DNA: TGTGCCAGCAGCTCGGGAGGCCCGAGCTCTGGAAACACCATATATTTT. This codes for CASSSGGPSSGNTIYF. The full variable domain, its missing parts supplied by reference TRBV7-9 and TRBJ1-3, is DTGVSQNPRHKITKRGQNVTFRCDPISEHNRLYWYRQTLGQGPEFLTYFQNEAQLEKSRLLSDRFSAERPKGSFSTLEIQRTEQGDSAMYLCASSSGGPSSGNTIYFGEGSWLTVV.

This clone occurred a few times. The V gene is TRBV5-1, the J gene TRBJ2-5; TRBD2 matches at 7 bases. Germline V lookup: CDR1 SGHRS, CDR2 YFSETQ. V lost 0 bases, J lost 5 bases, and 10 bases stayed unmatched. The CDR3 sequence is 16 residues long. The CDR3 here is CASSLGVAGLRETQYF. As DNA, the CDR3 is TGCGCCAGCAGCTTGGGGGTAGCGGGCCTCAGGGAGACCCAGTACTTC.

This chain joins TRBV5-1 and TRBJ2-5; D is possibly TRBD2 (6 bases). In germline, CDR1 is SGHRS, CDR2 YFSETQ. Trimming stripped 4 bases from V and 2 bases from J, with 9 bases between. This CDR3 contains 13 residues. CDR3: CASSVAVQETQYF. The CDR3 DNA sequence: TGCGCCAGCAGCGTAGCGGTTCAAGAGACCCAGTACTTC.

The chain carries TRBV5-1 and TRBJ1-4; D uncertain. This CDR3 has 13 amino acids. Per the germline V gene, CDR1 is SGHRS and CDR2 is YFSETQ. The V end lost 4 bases, the J end lost 5 bases, and 9 bases lay between the germline ends. The CDR3 reads CASSDEGNEKLFF. CDR3 sequence (DNA): TGCGCCAGCAGCGACGAGGGCAATGAAAAACTGTTTTTT.

This chain joins TRBV6-5 and TRBJ1-3, with D tentatively TRBD1 (6 bases). V lost 0 bases to trimming and J lost 2 bases, with 11 bases between them. Germline assignment: CDR1 MNHEY and CDR2 SVGAGI. This CDR3 contains 16 residues. The CDR3 loop is CASSYSGDRTGNTIYF. As DNA, the CDR3 is TGTGCCAGCAGTTACTCCGGCGACAGGACTGGAAACACCATATATTTT.

This clone was seen a few times. V usage is TRBV14 and J usage is TRBJ1-2; D possibly corresponds to TRBD1 (5 bases). Per the germline V gene, CDR1 is SGHDN and CDR2 is FVKESK. With 6 bases removed from V and 3 bases from J, the gap between germline ends came to 11 bases. The CDR3 runs to 13 residues. CDR3 nucleotide sequence: TGTGCCAGCAGTACGCAGGGCCACTATGGCTACACCTTC. Encoded protein: CASSTQGHYGYTF.

The V call is TRBV5-1, the J call TRBJ2-7; 8 positions match TRBD1. J gave up 7 bases and V 7 bases, and 7 bases lay outside the gene matches. The CDR3 covers 12 residues. Germline V gene data show CDR1 as SGHRS and CDR2 as YFSETQ. The CDR3 loop is CASSTGVFEQYF. The DNA for the CDR3 is TGCGCCAGCTCGACAGGGGTATTTGAGCAGTACTTC. The full variable domain, its missing parts supplied by reference TRBV5-1 and TRBJ2-7, is KAGVTQTPRYLIKTRGQQVTLSCSPISGHRSVSWYQQTPGQGLQFLFEYFSETQRNKGNFPGRFSGRQFSNSRSEMNVSTLELGDSALYLCASSTGVFEQYFGPGTRLTVT.

This clone turned up a few times. This rearrangement joins TRBV9 to TRBJ2-1, with D perhaps being TRBD1 or TRBD2 (5 bases each). The V gene's germline CDR1 is SGDLS and CDR2 YYNGEE. Trimming cost V 6 bases and J 8 bases, with 21 bases left between them. The CDR3 loop spans 15 amino acids. DNA for the CDR3: TGTGCCAGCACGCGAGGGGCCGTAGTCTTCGATGAGCAGTTCTTC. It specifies CASTRGAVVFDEQFF.

This clone was detected only a few times. The genes are TRBV4-3 and TRBJ1-2, with a possible D match to TRBD1 (6 bases). The CDR3 has 15 residues. CDR1 is LGHNA, CDR2 YSLEER, per germline. V gave up 1 base and J gave up 6 bases, with 15 bases separating them. DNA of the CDR3: TGCGCCAGCAGCCAAGGTCGGGGCAGGGGTGATGGCTACACCTTC. Encoded protein: CASSQGRGRGDGYTF.

The chain carries TRBV18 and TRBJ2-1; 8 bases map to TRBD2. After removal of 3 bases from V and 5 bases from J, the junction contained 3 bases not matched to a gene. From germline, CDR1 is KGHSH and CDR2 LQKENI. The CDR3 sequence is 14 residues long. The CDR3, as DNA: TGTGCCAGCTCACCTGCACTAGCGGACAATGAGCAGTTCTTC. It specifies CASSPALADNEQFF.

This chain joins TRBV5-6 and TRBJ1-1; D is possibly TRBD1 (5 bases). The CDR3 is 16 amino acids. The V gene lost 4 bases and the J gene lost 1 base, with 17 bases spanning the gap. The germline gives CDR1 SGHDT, CDR2 YYEEEE. The CDR3 is CASSPSQGKGNTEAFF. Written as DNA, the CDR3 is TGTGCCAGCAGCCCAAGCCAGGGAAAGGGGAACACTGAAGCTTTCTTT.

The chain uses TRBV11-2 and TRBJ2-5; 8 bases line up with TRBD2. The CDR3 contains 16 residues. Germline CDR1 SGHAT, CDR2 FQNNGV. After removal of 2 bases from V and 5 bases from J, the junction contained 10 bases not matched to a gene. In DNA form, the CDR3 reads TGTGCCAGCAGCTTATCACCAAGCGGGGGTCGGGAGACCCAGTACTTC. This gives the protein CASSLSPSGGRETQYF.

This clone turned up a few times. The rearrangement joins TRBV5-1 to TRBJ2-2; 7 positions match TRBD1. The germline CDR1 and CDR2 sequences are SGHRS and YFSETQ. The length of the CDR3 is 14 residues. The ends lost 8 bases at V and 3 bases at J; junction bases unmatched: 7. CDR3 sequence reads: CASTRDSYTGELFF. CDR3 DNA: TGCGCCAGTACCCGGGACAGCTACACCGGGGAGCTGTTTTTT.

V usage is TRBV7-2 and J usage is TRBJ2-7, with TRBD2 identical over 7 bases. Germline V gene sequence: CDR1 SGHTA, CDR2 FQGNSA. The CDR3 covers 14 residues. V was clipped by 1 base and J by 6 bases; unmatched bases: 6. The DNA for the CDR3 is TGTGCCAGCAGCTTAGTCCGGTCGGGGGGCGAGCAGTACTTC. It specifies CASSLVRSGGEQYF.

V and J are TRBV5-1 and TRBJ1-1; the D is unclear. CDR1 is SGHRS, CDR2 YFSETQ, per germline. This CDR3 comprises 13 residues. Trimming cost V 4 bases and J 3 bases, with 10 bases left between them. For the CDR3, the DNA is TGCGCCAGCAGCGAGATTCTGGACACTGAAGCTTTCTTT. It specifies CASSEILDTEAFF.

This clone turned up a few times. This chain links TRBV11-3 with TRBJ2-1; 7 nucleotides match TRBD2. The J segment lost 0 bases and the V segment lost 3 bases, leaving 5 bases of the junction unmatched. This CDR3 comprises 16 residues. CDR1 SGHNT and CDR2 YENEEA come from the germline V gene. CDR3 region: CASSFGAGSSYNEQFF. The DNA of the CDR3 is TGTGCCAGCAGCTTCGGAGCGGGAAGCTCCTACAATGAGCAGTTCTTC.

This clone was counted a few times. The genes are TRBV19 and TRBJ2-3; TRBD1 matches at 7 bases. CDR1 is LNHDA and CDR2 is SQIVND in the germline V gene (reference sequence). V shed 8 bases, J shed 0 bases, and the junction held 11 bases outside the gene matches. The CDR3 totals 16 residues. This chain's CDR3 is CASRDRVASSTDTQYF. The CDR3 region has the DNA TGTGCCAGTCGTGACAGGGTGGCATCTAGCACAGATACGCAGTATTTT.

This clone was observed a few times. The DNA for the CDR3 is TGCGCCAGCAGCTTGGAGTCGGGTCCTTACGAGCAGTACTTC. Translation: CASSLESGPYEQYF. The chain employs TRBV5-1 and TRBJ2-7; D ambiguous. V was clipped by 0 bases and J by 4 bases, with 11 bases between them. Germline CDR1 and CDR2: SGHRS and YFSETQ. The CDR3 runs to 14 residues. The full variable domain, completed using reference TRBV5-1 and TRBJ2-7, is KAGVTQTPRYLIKTRGQQVTLSCSPISGHRSVSWYQQTPGQGLQFLFEYFSETQRNKGNFPGRFSGRQFSNSRSEMNVSTLELGDSALYLCASSLESGPYEQYFGPGTRLTVT.

V is TRBV6-5 and J is TRBJ2-4, with TRBD1 as a possible D gene (10 bases). The V and J ends lost 8 bases and 5 bases respectively, with 19 bases between them. The germline V gene encodes CDR1 MNHEY and CDR2 SVGAGI. The CDR3 is made up of 15 amino acids. CDR3 bases: TGTGCCAGCCAAAGCGGGGGGACAGGGGAAAACATTCAGTACTTC. This codes for CASQSGGTGENIQYF.

This clone was recorded a few times. V is TRBV4-3 and J is TRBJ2-3; 7 bases fit TRBD1. Germline V gene sequence: CDR1 LGHNA, CDR2 YSLEER. This CDR3 has 15 residues. J lost 4 bases, V lost 8 bases, and 12 bases had no gene match. The CDR3: CASSQITGAPDTQYF. The CDR3 nucleotides read TGCGCCAGCTCTCAGATTACAGGGGCGCCAGATACGCAGTATTTT.

The rearrangement links TRBV9 to TRBJ2-5, with D perhaps TRBD1 (5 bases). Trimming took off 0 bases at V and 2 bases at J, with 8 bases between the two ends. Germline loops: CDR1 SGDLS, CDR2 YYNGEE. This CDR3 is built from 14 residues. CDR3 protein: CASSVEGKQETQYF. The DNA for the CDR3 is TGTGCCAGCAGCGTAGAGGGGAAGCAAGAGACCCAGTACTTC. Looking up the rest from reference TRBV9 and TRBJ2-5 gives the full variable domain: DSGVTQTPKHLITATGQRVTLRCSPRSGDLSVYWYQQSLDQGLQFLIQYYNGEERAKGNILERFSAQQFPDLHSELNLSSLELGDSALYFCASSVEGKQETQYFGPGTRLLVL.

The V and J genes are TRBV27 and TRBJ2-2, with 7 bases matching TRBD1. V lost 5 bases and J lost 2; bases outside the gene matches: 8. The germline V gene encodes CDR1 MNHEY and CDR2 SMNVEV (reference sequence). The CDR3 covers 16 residues. The CDR3 DNA reads as TGTGCCAGCAGTCCCTGGACAGGAAGTAACACCGGGGAGCTGTTTTTT. Its protein product is CASSPWTGSNTGELFF.

The rearrangement links TRBV6-6 to TRBJ2-1, with 7 bases aligning to TRBD1. This CDR3 has 15 residues. V lost 6 bases and J lost 0; bases outside the gene matches: 5. In germline, CDR1 is MNHNY, CDR2 SVGAGI (reference sequence). CDR3 amino acids: CASRPPGGSYNEQFF. The CDR3 nucleotides read TGTGCCAGCAGACCCCCAGGGGGCTCCTACAATGAGCAGTTCTTC.

This clone was counted between two and nine times. J is TRBJ1-5 and V is TRBV2; D unclear. The CDR3 runs 14 residues. The germline CDR1 and CDR2 sequences are SNHLY and FYNNEI. V lost 4 bases and J lost 5, with 12 bases in between. The CDR3 reads CASSAVGRDQPQHF. The CDR3 DNA reads as TGTGCCAGCAGTGCGGTTGGCAGAGATCAGCCCCAGCATTTT.

The chain joins TRBV4-2 to TRBJ2-1; TRBD2 might be the D (7 bases). V was pared by 4 bases and J by 1 base, with 14 bases between. This CDR3 is built from 16 residues. In germline, CDR1 is LGHNA, CDR2 YNFKEQ. CDR3 nucleotide sequence: TGTGCCAGCAGCCTACAGGGAGCGGGGTCCTACAATGAGCAGTTCTTC. It yields the protein CASSLQGAGSYNEQFF.

In this sample, this clone turned up a few times. This rearrangement joins TRBV15 to TRBJ1-1, with D hard to call. Germline V CDR1 and CDR2: LNHNV, YYDKDF (reference sequence). V was clipped by 3 bases and J by 8 bases, with 13 bases between them. This CDR3 spans 13 amino acids. The CDR3, as DNA: TGTGCCACCAGCAGTTCAGGTTTGTCCGAAGCTTTCTTT. It encodes CATSSSGLSEAFF. Using reference TRBV15 and TRBJ1-1 for the parts outside the CDR3, the full variable domain is DAMVIQNPRYQVTQFGKPVTLSCSQTLNHNVMYWYQQKSSQAPKLLFHYYDKDFNNEADTPDNFQSRRPNTSFCFLDIRSPGLGDTAMYLCATSSSGLSEAFFGQGTRLTVV.

The chain employs TRBV18 and TRBJ2-3, with no clear D. V was pared by 2 bases and J by 3 bases, with 9 bases between. The CDR3 is 14 amino acids. Germline CDR1 reads KGHSH; CDR2 reads LQKENI. The CDR3 is CASSPGLGTDTQYF. In nucleotides, the CDR3 is TGTGCCAGCTCACCAGGCCTTGGGACAGATACGCAGTATTTT.

The J gene is TRBJ1-2, the V gene TRBV6-5, with D perhaps matching TRBD1 (6 bases). CDR3 length: 16 amino acids. Trimming took 0 bases from V and 4 from J, leaving 15 bases between them. The germline gives CDR1 MNHEY, CDR2 SVGAGI. The CDR3 DNA sequence: TGTGCCAGCAGTTACTCGAGTGCGGGGGCGGGCTATGGCTACACCTTC. The encoded protein is CASSYSSAGAGYGYTF.